One sample yielded the 9 T cell receptor beta chains listed below, sequenced in a study of blood T cell repertoires in COVID-19 (dated by TCRdb to the early 2020s). Library construction relied on the immunoSEQ multiplex PCR assay. TCRdb carries this immuneACCESS record with in-frame sequences only. Its versions omit some clonotypes, under half of them owing to an unresolved V gene in the studies checked, with the rest unexplained. The sample contains about 150,000 clones, approximately 86% of them found a single time. In total, the top ten clones hold roughly 8.8% of the sample. The sample consisted of peripheral blood. Receptors were obtained from a woman at least 80 years old with COVID-19, enrolled during active disease.

This chain uses TRBV9 with TRBJ2-7, with 13 bases lining up with TRBD2. V lost 3 bases and J lost 5; bases outside the gene matches: 8. The CDR3 sequence is 16 residues long. Per germline, CDR1 SGDLS and CDR2 YYNGEE. CDR3 sequence reads: CASSAEPTSGRNEQYF. The CDR3 DNA reads as TGTGCCAGCAGCGCTGAACCGACTAGCGGGAGGAACGAGCAGTACTTC.

The chain is built from TRBV28 and TRBJ2-3; D call uncertain. With 10 bases removed from V and 8 bases from J, the gap between germline ends came to 16 bases. The germline gives CDR1 MDHEN, CDR2 SYDVKM. The length of the CDR3 is 12 residues. This chain's CDR3 is CATRLLTGTQYF. Here the CDR3 DNA reads TGTGCCACCAGGTTATTGACGGGTACGCAGTATTTT.

J is TRBJ1-4 and V is TRBV5-4; the D gene is possibly TRBD1 (6 bases). Trimming shortened V by 4 bases and J by 8 bases, and 21 bases separated the two germline ends. The CDR3 covers 16 residues. CDR1 is SGHNT, CDR2 YYREEE, per germline (reference sequence). CDR3 nucleotides: TGTGCCAGCAGCGCGCGGGGAGGGGGACCCGAGGAAAAACTGTTTTTT. Translating it yields CASSARGGGPEEKLFF.

V gene TRBV19 combines with J gene TRBJ1-5; D ambiguous. Germline V gene lookup returns CDR1 LNHDA and CDR2 SQIVND (reference sequence). V was trimmed by 5 bases and J by 4 bases, leaving 15 bases between them. The CDR3 has 15 residues. The CDR3 region has the DNA TGTGCCAGTAGTTCGGAGATCAGAGGGAATCAGCCCCAGCATTTT. The encoded protein is CASSSEIRGNQPQHF.

The CDR3 DNA is TGTGCCAGCAGTTACTTCCAGGGGGTGGGTCAGCCCCAGCATTTT. As protein: CASSYFQGVGQPQHF. The V gene is TRBV6-6, the J gene TRBJ1-5; 7 positions agree with TRBD1. Trimming removed 1 base from V and 6 bases from J; junction bases left unmatched: 6. CDR1 MNHNY and CDR2 SVGAGI come from the germline V gene (reference sequence). CDR3 size: 15 residues.

The chain couples TRBV6-5 to TRBJ2-1; D remains unclear. Germline V lookup: CDR1 MNHEY, CDR2 SVGAGI. The V end lost 7 bases, the J end lost 3 bases, and 10 bases lay between the germline ends. This CDR3 comprises 13 residues. DNA for the CDR3: TGTGCCAGCACCCGAGGCAGCTACAATGAGCAGTTCTTC. As protein: CASTRGSYNEQFF.

The chain combines TRBV29-1 with TRBJ2-3, with TRBD1 matching 10 bases. The length of the CDR3 is 17 residues. The ends lost 0 bases at V and 4 bases at J; junction bases unmatched: 10. In germline, CDR1 is SQVTM, CDR2 ANQGSEA. The CDR3 is CSVEEVSGTGEADTQYF. DNA of the CDR3: TGCAGCGTTGAAGAGGTTTCGGGGACAGGGGAAGCAGATACGCAGTATTTT.

The chain is built from TRBV24-1 and TRBJ1-1, with TRBD1 matching 8 bases. Germline CDR1 KGHDR, CDR2 SFDVKD. V was pared by 4 bases and J by 0 bases, with 3 bases of the junction left unmatched. This CDR3 contains 15 residues. For the CDR3, the DNA is TGTGCCACCAGTGACTCCAGGGGGCTGAACACTGAAGCTTTCTTT. Translated, it gives CATSDSRGLNTEAFF.

This clone came up a few times. The J gene is TRBJ1-1, the V gene TRBV6-5; TRBD1 might be the D (5 bases). The CDR3 runs 14 residues. The V gene's germline CDR1 is MNHEY and CDR2 SVGAGI. V shed 7 bases and J shed 2 bases, with 14 bases lying between them. Written as DNA, the CDR3 is TGTGCCAGCACCTTACAGGAAGCTAACACTGAAGCTTTCTTT. Protein: CASTLQEANTEAFF.